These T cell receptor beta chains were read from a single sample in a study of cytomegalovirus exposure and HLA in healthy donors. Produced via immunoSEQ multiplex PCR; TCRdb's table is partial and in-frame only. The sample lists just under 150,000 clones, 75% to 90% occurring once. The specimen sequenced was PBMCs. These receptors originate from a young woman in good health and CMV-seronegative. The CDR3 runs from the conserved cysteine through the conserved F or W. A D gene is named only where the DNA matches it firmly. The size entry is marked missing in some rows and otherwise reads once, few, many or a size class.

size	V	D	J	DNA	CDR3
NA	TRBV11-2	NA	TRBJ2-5	TGTGCCAGCAGCTTAAGCCCGACAGCCAGCCAAGAGACCCAGTACTTC	CASSLSPTASQETQYF
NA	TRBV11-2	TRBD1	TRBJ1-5	TGTGCCAGCAGCCTAATCAGGGGGTATAGCAATCAGCCCCAGCATTTT	CASSLIRGYSNQPQHF
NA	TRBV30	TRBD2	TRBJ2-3	TGTGCCTGGAGTTGGGAGTTACTACCCGGGGGGGGGACGCAGTATTTT	CAWSWELLPGGGTQYF
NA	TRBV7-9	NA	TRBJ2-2	TGTTCCAGCAGCGTAATCCTTCCAGGGACGAACACCGGGGAGCTGTTTTTT	CSSSVILPGTNTGELFF
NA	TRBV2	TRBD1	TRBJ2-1	TGTGCCAGCAGGCAGGGGGCGCAGCACAATGAGCAGTTCTTC	CASRQGAQHNEQFF
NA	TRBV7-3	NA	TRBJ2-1	TGTGCCAGCAGCTTAGGCAGGGGTATGGTCTATGAGCAGTTCTTC	CASSLGRGMVYEQFF
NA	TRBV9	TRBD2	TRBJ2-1	TGTGCCAGCAGCCCAGAGGTAGCGGGGAATTACAATGAGCAGTTCTTC	CASSPEVAGNYNEQFF
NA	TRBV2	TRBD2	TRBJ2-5	TGTGCCAGCAGTGAAAATAGTGCGGGGGAACAAGAGACCCAGTACTTC	CASSENSAGEQETQYF
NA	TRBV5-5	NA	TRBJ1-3	TGTGCCAGCAGCGCCACAGGGCAGTCGGGAAACACCATATATTTT	CASSATGQSGNTIYF
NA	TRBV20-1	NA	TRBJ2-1	TGCAGTGCCCCGACTGAGAATGAGCAGTTCTTC	CSAPTENEQFF
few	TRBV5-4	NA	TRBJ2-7	TGTGCCAGCTCAATGGCGGCGAACTACGAGCAGTACTTC	CASSMAANYEQYF
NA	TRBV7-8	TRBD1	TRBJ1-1	TGTGCCAGCAGTAAGACAGGGTCCATGAACACTGAAGCTTTCTTT	CASSKTGSMNTEAFF
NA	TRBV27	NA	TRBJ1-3	TGTGCCAGCAGTTTAACAGGGAGCTCTGGAAACACCATATATTTT	CASSLTGSSGNTIYF
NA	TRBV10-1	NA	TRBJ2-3	TGCGCCAGCAGTGAGACCAGGGCAGATACGCAGTATTTT	CASSETRADTQYF
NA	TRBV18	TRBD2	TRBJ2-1	TGTGCCAGCTCAGGACGACTAGCGGGGTCCTACAATGAGCAGTTCTTC	CASSGRLAGSYNEQFF
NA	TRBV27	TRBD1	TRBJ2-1	TGTGCCAGCAGTTTAGGGCAGGGGGCTTATGAGCAGTTCTTC	CASSLGQGAYEQFF
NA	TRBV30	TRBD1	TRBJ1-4	TGTGCCTGGAGCGACAGGGGTTGGGAAAAACTGTTTTTT	CAWSDRGWEKLFF
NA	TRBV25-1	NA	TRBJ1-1	TGTGCCAGCAGTGGACAAAGGGGAAGTGTGAACACTGAAGCTTTCTTT	CASSGQRGSVNTEAFF
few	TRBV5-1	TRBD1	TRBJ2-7	TGCGCCAGCAGCTTCGGGACAGGGAAGTACGAGCAGTACTTC	CASSFGTGKYEQYF
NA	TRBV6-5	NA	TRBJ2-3	TGTGCCAGCAGCCGCACGGTCGGTAGCACAGATACGCAGTATTTT	CASSRTVGSTDTQYF
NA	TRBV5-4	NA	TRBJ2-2	TGTGCCAGCAGCCCAGGACCGGGACAGAACACCGGGGAGCTGTTTTTT	CASSPGPGQNTGELFF
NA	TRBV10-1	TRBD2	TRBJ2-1	TGCGCCAGCAGTGATGAGGGACTAAGTGGCCGAGATGAGCAGTTCTTC	CASSDEGLSGRDEQFF
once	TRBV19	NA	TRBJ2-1	TGTGCCAGTGGCTTCGACACCTACTCCTACAATGAGCAGTTCTTC	CASGFDTYSYNEQFF
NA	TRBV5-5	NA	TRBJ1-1	TGTGCCAGCAGCTCACAGCTTACGAACACTGAAGCTTTCTTT	CASSSQLTNTEAFF
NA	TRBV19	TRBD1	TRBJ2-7	TGTGCCAGTAGTATTGGTCTGAAGACAGGGATCTCCTACGAGCAGTACTTC	CASSIGLKTGISYEQYF
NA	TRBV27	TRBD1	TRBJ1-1	TGTGCCAGCAGTCCGGAATGGGGACAGATGAACACTGAAGCTTTCTTT	CASSPEWGQMNTEAFF
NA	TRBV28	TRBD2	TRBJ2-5	TGTGCCAGCAGTCCGGGACTAGCGGGAGGCCTCCAAGAGACCCAGTACTTC	CASSPGLAGGLQETQYF
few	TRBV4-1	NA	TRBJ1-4	TGCGCCAGCAGCCAAGGGCTAGCAACTAATGAAAAACTGTTTTTT	CASSQGLATNEKLFF
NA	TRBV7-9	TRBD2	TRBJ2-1	TGTGCCAGCAGCTTAGCGAGCGGGGGACCCTACAATGAGCAGTTCTTC	CASSLASGGPYNEQFF
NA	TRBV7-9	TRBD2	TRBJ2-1	TGTGCCAGCAGCCCTCCACTAATAGCGGGGCACTCCTACAATGAGCAGTTCTTC	CASSPPLIAGHSYNEQFF
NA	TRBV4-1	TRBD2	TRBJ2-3	TGCGCCAGCAGCGCCGGGGGGGCTTTCGGTGCAGATACGCAGTATTTT	CASSAGGAFGADTQYF
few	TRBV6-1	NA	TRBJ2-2	TGTGCCAGTGGGACATACGCGAACACCGGGGAGCTGTTTTTT	CASGTYANTGELFF
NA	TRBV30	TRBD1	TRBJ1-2	TGTGCCTGGAAGACAGGGGGAGATGGGGGCTACACCTTC	CAWKTGGDGGYTF
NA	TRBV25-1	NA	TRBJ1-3	TGTGCCAGCAGCCCCAGGGTCTTCTCTGGAAACACCATATATTTT	CASSPRVFSGNTIYF
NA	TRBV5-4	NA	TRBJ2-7	TGTGCCAGCAGCTTAGGACAGTCCTACGAGCAGTACTTC	CASSLGQSYEQYF
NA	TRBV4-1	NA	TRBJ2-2	TGCGCCAGCAGCCAAGGCTTACAGGGAGGGTCCGGGGAGCTGTTTTTT	CASSQGLQGGSGELFF
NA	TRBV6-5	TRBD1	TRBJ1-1	TGTGCCAGCAGCCTGGGACAGGGGTATACTGAAGCTTTCTTT	CASSLGQGYTEAFF
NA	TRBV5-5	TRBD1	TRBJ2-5	TGTGCCAGCAGCGCTCAGGGGGCCGCGTACCAAGAGACCCAGTACTTC	CASSAQGAAYQETQYF
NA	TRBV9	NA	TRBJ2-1	TGTGCCAGCAGCCACCCCCGGGCAGGGGAGCAGTTCTTC	CASSHPRAGEQFF
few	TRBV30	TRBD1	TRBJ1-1	TGTGCCTGGACCGTAACGACAGGGGGCACTGAAGCTTTCTTT	CAWTVTTGGTEAFF